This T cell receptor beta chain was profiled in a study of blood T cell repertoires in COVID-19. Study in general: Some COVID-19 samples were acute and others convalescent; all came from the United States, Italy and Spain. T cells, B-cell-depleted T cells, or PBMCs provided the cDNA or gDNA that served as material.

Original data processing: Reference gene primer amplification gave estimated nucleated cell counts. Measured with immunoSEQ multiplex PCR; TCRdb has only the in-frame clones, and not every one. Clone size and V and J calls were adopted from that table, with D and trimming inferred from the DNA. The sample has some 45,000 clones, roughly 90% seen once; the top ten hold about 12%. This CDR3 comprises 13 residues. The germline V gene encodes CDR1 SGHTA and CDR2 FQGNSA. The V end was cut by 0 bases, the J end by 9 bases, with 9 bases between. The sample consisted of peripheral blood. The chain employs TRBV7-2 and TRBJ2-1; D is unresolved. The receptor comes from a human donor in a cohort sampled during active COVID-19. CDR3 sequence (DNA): TGTGCCAGCAGCTTAGCGTTTGCTATTGAGCAGTTCTTC. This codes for CASSLAFAIEQFF.